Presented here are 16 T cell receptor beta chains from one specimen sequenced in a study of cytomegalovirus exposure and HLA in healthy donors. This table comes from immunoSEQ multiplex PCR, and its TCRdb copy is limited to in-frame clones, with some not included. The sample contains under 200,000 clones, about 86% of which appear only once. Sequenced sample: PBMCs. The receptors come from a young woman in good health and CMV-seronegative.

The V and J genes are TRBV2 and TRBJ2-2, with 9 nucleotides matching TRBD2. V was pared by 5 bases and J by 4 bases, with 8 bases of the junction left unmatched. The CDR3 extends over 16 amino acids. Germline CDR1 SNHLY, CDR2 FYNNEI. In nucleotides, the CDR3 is TGTGCCAGCAGTTACTATAGCGGGAGAGGCACCGGGGAGCTGTTTTTT. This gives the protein CASSYYSGRGTGELFF. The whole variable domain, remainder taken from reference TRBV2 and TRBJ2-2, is EPEVTQTPSHQVTQMGQEVILRCVPISNHLYFYWYRQILGQKVEFLVSFYNNEISEKSEIFDDQFSVERPDGSNFTLKIRSTKLEDSAMYFCASSYYSGRGTGELFFGEGSRLTVL.

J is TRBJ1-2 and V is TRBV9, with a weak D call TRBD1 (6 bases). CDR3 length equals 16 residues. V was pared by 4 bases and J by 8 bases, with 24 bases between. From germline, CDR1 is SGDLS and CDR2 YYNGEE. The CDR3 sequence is CASSPHRKSGVGGYTF. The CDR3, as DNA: TGTGCCAGCAGCCCGCACCGGAAATCAGGGGTAGGCGGCTACACCTTC.

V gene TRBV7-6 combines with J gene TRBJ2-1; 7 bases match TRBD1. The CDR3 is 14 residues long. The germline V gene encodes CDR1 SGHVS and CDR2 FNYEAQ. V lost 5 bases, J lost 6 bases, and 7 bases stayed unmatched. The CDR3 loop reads CASSLKAGGNEQFF. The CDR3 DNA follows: TGTGCCAGCAGCCTTAAAGCAGGGGGCAATGAGCAGTTCTTC.

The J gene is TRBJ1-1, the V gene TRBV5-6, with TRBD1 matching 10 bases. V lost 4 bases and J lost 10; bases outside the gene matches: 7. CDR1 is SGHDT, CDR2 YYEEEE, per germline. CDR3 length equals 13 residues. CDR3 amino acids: CASSGGQGRRAFF. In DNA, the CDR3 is TGTGCCAGCAGCGGGGGACAGGGGCGTCGAGCTTTCTTT. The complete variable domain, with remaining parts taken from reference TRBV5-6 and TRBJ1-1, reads DAGVTQSPTHLIKTRGQQVTLRCSPKSGHDTVSWYQQALGQGPQFIFQYYEEEERQRGNFPDRFSGHQFPNYSSELNVNALLLGDSALYLCASSGGQGRRAFFGQGTRLTVV.

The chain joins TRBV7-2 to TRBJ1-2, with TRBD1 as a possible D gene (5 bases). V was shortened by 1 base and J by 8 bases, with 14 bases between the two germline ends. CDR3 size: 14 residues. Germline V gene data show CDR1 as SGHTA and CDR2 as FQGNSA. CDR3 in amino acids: CASSLDLAEGGYTF. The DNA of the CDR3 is TGTGCCAGCAGCTTAGATCTGGCGGAGGGGGGCTACACCTTC. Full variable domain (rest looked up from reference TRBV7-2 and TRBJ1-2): GAGVSQSPSNKVTEKGKDVELRCDPISGHTALYWYRQSLGQGLEFLIYFQGNSAPDKSGLPSDRFSAERTGGSVSTLTIQRTQQEDSAVYLCASSLDLAEGGYTFGSGTRLTVV.

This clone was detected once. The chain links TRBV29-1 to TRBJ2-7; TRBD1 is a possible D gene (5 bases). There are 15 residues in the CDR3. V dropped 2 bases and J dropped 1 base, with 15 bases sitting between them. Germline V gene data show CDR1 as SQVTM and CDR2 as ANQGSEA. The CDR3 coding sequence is TGCAGCGTTGAACTGTGGGGCTGGCAATCCTACGAGCAGTACTTC. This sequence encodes CSVELWGWQSYEQYF.

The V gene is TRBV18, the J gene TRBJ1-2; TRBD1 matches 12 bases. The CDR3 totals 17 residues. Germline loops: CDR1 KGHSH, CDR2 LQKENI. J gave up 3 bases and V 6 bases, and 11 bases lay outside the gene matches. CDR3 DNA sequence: TGTGCCAGCTCTTCCGTAGCAGGGACAGGGGGCTACTATGGCTACACCTTC. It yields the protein CASSSVAGTGGYYGYTF.

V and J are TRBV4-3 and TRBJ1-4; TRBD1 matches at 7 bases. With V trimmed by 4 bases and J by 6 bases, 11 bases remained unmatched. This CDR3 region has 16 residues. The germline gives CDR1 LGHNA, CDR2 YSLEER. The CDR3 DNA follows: TGCGCCAGCAGCCTCGACAGGGTCGGAGGGGATGAAAAACTGTTTTTT. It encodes CASSLDRVGGDEKLFF.

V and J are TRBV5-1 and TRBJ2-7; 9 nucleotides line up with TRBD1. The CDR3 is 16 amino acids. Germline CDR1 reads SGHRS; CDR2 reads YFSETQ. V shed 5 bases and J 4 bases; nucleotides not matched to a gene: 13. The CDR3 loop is CASSQPTGGAGYEQYF. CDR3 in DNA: TGCGCCAGCAGTCAACCTACAGGGGGCGCGGGGTACGAGCAGTACTTC.

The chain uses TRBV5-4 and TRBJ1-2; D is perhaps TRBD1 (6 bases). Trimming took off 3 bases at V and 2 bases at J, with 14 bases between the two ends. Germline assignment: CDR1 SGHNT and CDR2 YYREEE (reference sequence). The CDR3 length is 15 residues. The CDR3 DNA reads TGTGCCAGCAGCTCGACCAGGGGTCCCAACTATGGCTACACCTTC. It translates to CASSSTRGPNYGYTF.

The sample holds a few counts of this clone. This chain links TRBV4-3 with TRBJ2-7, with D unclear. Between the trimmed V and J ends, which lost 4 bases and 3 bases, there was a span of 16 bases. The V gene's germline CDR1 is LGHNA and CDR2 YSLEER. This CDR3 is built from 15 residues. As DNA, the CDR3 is TGCGCCAGCAGCCTCGAACTAAATTGGATCTACGAGCAGTACTTC. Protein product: CASSLELNWIYEQYF.

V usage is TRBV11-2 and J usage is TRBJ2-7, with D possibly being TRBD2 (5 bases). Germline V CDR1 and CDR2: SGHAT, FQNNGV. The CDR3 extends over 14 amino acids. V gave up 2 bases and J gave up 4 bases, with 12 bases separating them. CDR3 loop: CASSLRRGKYEQYF. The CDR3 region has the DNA TGTGCCAGCAGCTTACGCCGGGGAAAGTACGAGCAGTACTTC.

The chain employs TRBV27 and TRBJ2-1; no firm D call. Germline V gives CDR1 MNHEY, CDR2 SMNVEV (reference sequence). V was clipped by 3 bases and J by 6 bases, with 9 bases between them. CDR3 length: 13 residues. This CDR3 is CASSLAEFNEQFF. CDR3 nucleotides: TGTGCCAGCAGTTTGGCGGAATTCAATGAGCAGTTCTTC.

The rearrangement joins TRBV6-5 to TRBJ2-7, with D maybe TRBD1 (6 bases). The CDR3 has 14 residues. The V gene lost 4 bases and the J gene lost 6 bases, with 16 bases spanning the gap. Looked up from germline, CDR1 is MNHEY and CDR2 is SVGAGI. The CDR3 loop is CASSSRDNMGEQYF. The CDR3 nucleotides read TGTGCCAGCAGTTCCCGGGACAATATGGGCGAGCAGTACTTC.

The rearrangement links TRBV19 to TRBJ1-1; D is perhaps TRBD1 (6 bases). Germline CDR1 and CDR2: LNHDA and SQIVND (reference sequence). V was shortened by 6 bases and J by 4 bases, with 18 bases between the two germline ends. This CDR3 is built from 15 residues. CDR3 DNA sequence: TGTGCCAGTAGCTTTATAGATCGCAGGGGCACTGAAGCTTTCTTT. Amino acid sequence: CASSFIDRRGTEAFF.

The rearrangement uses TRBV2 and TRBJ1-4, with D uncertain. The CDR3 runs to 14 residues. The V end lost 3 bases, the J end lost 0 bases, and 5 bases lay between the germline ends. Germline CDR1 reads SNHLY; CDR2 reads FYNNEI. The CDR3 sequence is CASSDRTTNEKLFF. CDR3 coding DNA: TGTGCCAGCAGTGACAGGACAACTAATGAAAAACTGTTTTTT.